A single sample is the source of the 14 T cell receptor beta chains below, sequenced in a study of blood T cell repertoires in COVID-19. Clones were sequenced by immunoSEQ multiplex PCR, and TCRdb holds only the in-frame ones, with some missing. The profile covers 80,000 or so clones, with roughly 90% appearing a single time and 2% to 3% taken by the ten largest. The specimen was peripheral blood. Receptors originate from a man between 45 and 60 years old with acute or convalescent COVID-19.

CDR3 protein: CASSARPGTVAHNEQFF. For the CDR3, the DNA is TGTGCCAGCAGTGCCCGCCCCGGGACAGTGGCACACAATGAGCAGTTCTTC. The rearrangement uses TRBV6-1 and TRBJ2-1; TRBD1 agrees at 7 bases. CDR1 and CDR2 from the germline V gene are MNHNS and SASEGT. V shed 4 bases and J 5 bases; nucleotides not matched to a gene: 14. This CDR3 region has 17 residues.

This chain joins TRBV9 and TRBJ1-3; 7 bases line up with TRBD1. V lost 2 bases to trimming and J lost 3 bases; unmatched junction nucleotides: 5. The germline V gene has CDR1 SGDLS and CDR2 YYNGEE. This CDR3 has 15 residues. The CDR3 DNA reads TGTGCCAGCAGCGTGGAAAGGGGGCTTGGAAACACCATATATTTT. It is translated as CASSVERGLGNTIYF.

The chain employs TRBV19 and TRBJ1-5; D is undetermined. V lost 5 bases and J 1 base, leaving 3 bases between the germline ends. The CDR3 covers 12 residues. Germline CDR1 and CDR2: LNHDA and SQIVND (reference sequence). CDR3 sequence: CASSGSNQPQHF. As DNA, the CDR3 is TGTGCCAGTAGTGGCAGCAATCAGCCCCAGCATTTT.

The rearrangement links TRBV29-1 to TRBJ1-3; 10 bases align to TRBD1. V lost 5 bases to trimming and J lost 0 bases; unmatched junction nucleotides: 7. Germline-derived CDR1 and CDR2 are SQVTM and ANQGSEA. The CDR3 runs to 16 residues. The CDR3 loop is CSVSGTGAISGNTIYF. The CDR3, as DNA: TGCAGCGTTTCCGGGACAGGGGCCATCTCTGGAAACACCATATATTTT.

This clone has just one count. The genes are TRBV4-3 and TRBJ1-5; D is ambiguous. V was cut by 0 bases and J by 7 bases, with 10 bases left in between. The CDR3 runs 14 residues. CDR1 is LGHNA, CDR2 YSLEER, per germline. CDR3 coding DNA: TGCGCCAGCAGCCAAGAATCCTTGGGCCAGCCCCAGCATTTT. Its translation is CASSQESLGQPQHF.

V usage is TRBV27 and J usage is TRBJ2-7; tentative D call: TRBD2 (5 bases). Germline loops: CDR1 MNHEY, CDR2 SMNVEV (reference sequence). The CDR3 runs 12 residues. The CDR3 DNA sequence: TGTGTTACGGGGAGTTTGTCCTACGAGCAGTACGTC. Amino acid sequence: CVTGSLSYEQYV.

This rearrangement joins TRBV7-9 to TRBJ1-4, with 9 bases aligning to TRBD1. V lost 7 bases to trimming and J lost 8 bases; unmatched junction nucleotides: 8. This CDR3 is built from 14 residues. The V gene's germline CDR1 is SEHNR and CDR2 FQNEAQ (reference sequence). The CDR3 is CASTRTGVNEKLFF. CDR3 in DNA: TGTGCCAGCACTCGGACAGGGGTTAACGAAAAACTGTTTTTT.

Turning to this clone: Other DNA variants within this sample encode the same CDR3. The V call is TRBV3-1 (or the pseudogene TRBV3-2), the J call TRBJ2-7; D remains unclear. Germline V gene lookup returns CDR1 LGHDT and CDR2 YNNKEL (reference sequence). V was pared by 8 bases and J by 2 bases, with 7 bases between. The length of the CDR3 is 11 residues. The CDR3 DNA sequence: TGTGCCAGCCGCGGTACCTACGAGCAGTACTTC. It is translated as CASRGTYEQYF.

The V gene is TRBV5-6, the J gene TRBJ1-4; 9 nucleotides line up with TRBD1. Germline V gene lookup returns CDR1 SGHDT and CDR2 YYEEEE. The CDR3 extends over 15 amino acids. J was trimmed by 7 bases and V by 4 bases; bases with no gene match: 8. CDR3 DNA sequence: TGTGCCAGCAGCCCCATGACAGGGGGTGGTGAAAAACTGTTTTTT. Its protein product is CASSPMTGGGEKLFF.

V is TRBV4-1 and J is TRBJ2-5; the match to TRBD1 covers 8 bases. With 0 bases clipped from V and 5 bases from J, the junction kept 11 bases outside the gene matches. CDR3 length: 17 amino acids. Germline assignment: CDR1 MGHRA and CDR2 YSYEKL. CDR3 loop: CASSQEHRTGFWETQYF. Here the CDR3 DNA reads TGCGCCAGCAGCCAAGAACACCGGACAGGGTTTTGGGAGACCCAGTACTTC.

This sequence joins TRBV7-9 and TRBJ1-2, with D hard to call. V dropped 1 base and J dropped 6 bases, with 9 bases sitting between them. Germline values: CDR1 SEHNR, CDR2 FQNEAQ (reference sequence). The CDR3 consists of 13 residues. The CDR3 DNA reads TGTGCCAGCAGCTTAGTCGTACAGAATGGCTACACCTTC. It encodes CASSLVVQNGYTF.

In its sample, this clone was seen once. V usage is TRBV18 and J usage is TRBJ1-2; the D is unclear. The V gene lost 4 bases and the J gene lost 4 bases, with 19 bases spanning the gap. CDR1 and CDR2 from the germline V gene are KGHSH and LQKENI. The CDR3 totals 16 residues. The CDR3 DNA reads as TGTGCCAGCTCACATGGAGGGTCCCCTCCCCCCTATGGCTACACCTTC. Encoded protein: CASSHGGSPPPYGYTF.

V usage is TRBV2 and J usage is TRBJ1-5, with 8 bases matching TRBD1. Germline trimming cut 6 bases from V and 5 bases from J; bases unmatched to any gene: 6. CDR3 size: 14 residues. The germline CDR1 and CDR2 sequences are SNHLY and FYNNEI. CDR3 DNA: TGTGCCAGCAGCCGGACAGGGCGAGATCAGCCCCAGCATTTT. As protein: CASSRTGRDQPQHF.

The V and J genes are TRBV7-9 and TRBJ2-1; 13 nucleotides agree with TRBD2. Germline CDR1 SEHNR, CDR2 FQNEAQ (reference sequence). This CDR3 comprises 15 residues. V lost 5 bases to trimming and J lost 5 bases; unmatched junction nucleotides: 3. CDR3 nucleotide sequence: TGTGCCAGCAGCCCCGGGACTAGCGGGAACAATGAGCAGTTCTTC. It yields the protein CASSPGTSGNNEQFF.